This T cell receptor beta chain was captured in a study of T-cell memory formation after mild COVID-19. Findings of the study overall: Some clones that responded turned up in pre-infection memory, which suggests that cross-reactive memory joined in.

TCRdb fed the 5' RACE reads into MiXCR, producing one record per CDR3 protein. The profile covers some 45,000 distinct CDR3 sequences, with 25% to 30% appearing a single time and about 45% taken by the ten largest. This clonotype was picked up a small number of times. Antigen unknown. Germline V gives CDR1 SGHAT, CDR2 FQNNGV. The CDR3 runs to 15 residues. With 0 bases clipped from V and 4 bases from J, the junction kept 3 bases outside the gene matches. The sample taken for sequencing was PBMCs or a T cell subset sorted from them (not recorded which). The chain combines TRBV11-2 with TRBJ2-1, with 7 nucleotides matching TRBD2. The receptor was isolated from a man younger than 30 who had mild COVID-19 (a few samples of this study predate the infection). Cell type and time point are not known. The CDR3 DNA reads TGTGCCAGCAGCTTAGAGACGGGGGGTTACAATGAGCAGTTCTTC. Its protein product is CASSLETGGYNEQFF.